Each of the 11 T cell receptor beta chains below was sequenced from the same sample in a study of OX40 agonist ivuxolimab in advanced cancers. Repertoires were generated with immunoSEQ multiplex PCR, while TCRdb's copy carries only in-frame clones and drops some. Among about 69,000 clones listed, approximately 91% were seen once. Material: CD4+ or CD8+ T cells sorted from blood, obtained in a trial of the OX40 agonist ivuxolimab. These TCRs come from an adult with an advanced solid tumor such as melanoma, head and neck, liver or kidney cancer.

The table lists this clone with a few counts. The chain joins TRBV10-1 to TRBJ1-1; the D gene is possibly TRBD1 (6 bases). CDR1 is WNHNN and CDR2 is SYGVQD in the germline V gene (reference sequence). With 3 bases removed from V and 1 base from J, the gap between germline ends came to 12 bases. The CDR3 is 15 amino acids. CDR3 sequence reads: CASSDRRGANTEAFF. The CDR3 region has the DNA TGCGCCAGCAGTGATCGGCGGGGGGCGAACACTGAAGCTTTCTTT.

This clone was seen only a few times. This rearrangement joins TRBV25-1 to TRBJ1-4, with 9 bases matching TRBD1. This CDR3 comprises 13 residues. V was clipped by 9 bases and J by 7 bases; unmatched bases: 6. In germline, CDR1 is MGHDK, CDR2 SYGVNS. The CDR3 region is CASRQGGSEKLFF. In DNA form, the CDR3 reads TGTGCCAGTAGACAGGGGGGGAGTGAAAAACTGTTTTTT. Using reference TRBV25-1 and TRBJ1-4 for the parts outside the CDR3, the full variable domain is EADIYQTPRYLVIGTGKKITLECSQTMGHDKMYWYQQDPGMELHLIHYSYGVNSTEKGDLSSESTVSRIRTEHFPLTLESARPSHTSQYLCASRQGGSEKLFFGSGTQLSVL.

The chain links TRBV5-1 to TRBJ2-3; 9 bases agree with TRBD2. The CDR3 is made up of 14 amino acids. Germline V gene sequence: CDR1 SGHRS, CDR2 YFSETQ. V shed 0 bases and J 6 bases; nucleotides not matched to a gene: 2. CDR3 sequence: CASSLVAGADTQYF. The CDR3 nucleotides are TGCGCCAGCAGCTTGGTAGCGGGAGCCGATACGCAGTATTTT.

The rearrangement links TRBV10-3 to TRBJ2-3, with TRBD2 matching 9 bases. Germline CDR1 ENHRY, CDR2 SYGVKD. The CDR3 loop spans 16 amino acids. V lost 0 bases and J lost 6; bases outside the gene matches: 7. The CDR3 DNA reads TGTGCCATCAGTGAGTCGTTGTTAGCGGGAGCTGATACGCAGTATTTT. This codes for CAISESLLAGADTQYF.

The chain combines TRBV4-1 with TRBJ2-7; 14 positions agree with TRBD2. This CDR3 region has 18 residues. The J segment lost 4 bases and the V segment lost 0 bases, leaving 8 bases of the junction unmatched. CDR1 is MGHRA, CDR2 YSYEKL, per germline. The CDR3 protein is CASSQESRTSGRRYEQYF. The DNA for the CDR3 is TGCGCCAGCAGCCAAGAAAGTCGGACTAGCGGGAGGAGGTACGAGCAGTACTTC.

V gene TRBV19 combines with J gene TRBJ1-4; D is uncertain. The CDR3 is 14 amino acids. Germline loops: CDR1 LNHDA, CDR2 SQIVND (reference sequence). The ends were cut back, 7 bases at V and 0 bases at J, with 9 bases in the middle. The CDR3 loop is CASTPVATNEKLFF. In DNA form, the CDR3 reads TGTGCCAGTACCCCGGTGGCAACTAATGAAAAACTGTTTTTT.

The chain joins TRBV5-4 to TRBJ2-5, with D hard to call. The J call is in doubt because the DNA end fits TRBJ2-7 better. This CDR3 spans 14 amino acids. The germline V gene has CDR1 SGHNT and CDR2 YYREEE (reference sequence). The CDR3 DNA reads as TGTGCCAGCAGTGGCACCCTCCCACCGTACGAGCAGTACTTC. This sequence encodes CASSGTLPPYEQYF.

The CDR3 region is CASSSRELYEQYF. The CDR3 nucleotides are TGTGCCAGCAGTAGCCGGGAGTTATACGAGCAGTACTTC. The gene calls are TRBV27 and TRBJ2-7, with D perhaps TRBD2 (6 bases). CDR3 length: 13 residues. Trimming took 5 bases from V and 4 from J, leaving 12 bases between them. Germline V lookup: CDR1 MNHEY, CDR2 SMNVEV (reference sequence).

The chain combines TRBV6-5 with TRBJ2-3; weak D call: TRBD2 (5 bases). The CDR3 is 13 amino acids. V was pared by 0 bases and J by 6 bases, with 7 bases between. Germline assignment: CDR1 MNHEY and CDR2 SVGAGI. The CDR3 spells CASSYSLADTQYF. The CDR3 DNA sequence: TGTGCCAGCAGTTACTCGCTAGCTGATACGCAGTATTTT.

The chain links TRBV18 to TRBJ2-5, with TRBD1 as a possible D gene (6 bases). CDR3 length equals 15 residues. Trimming shortened V by 4 bases and J by 6 bases, and 18 bases separated the two germline ends. Germline lookup yields CDR1 KGHSH and CDR2 LQKENI. DNA of the CDR3: TGTGCCAGCTCACAAAAGGAACAGGGAAGAAAGACCCAGTACTTC. Its protein is CASSQKEQGRKTQYF.

The chain uses TRBV19 and TRBJ2-2; 8 nucleotides match TRBD1. V lost 4 bases and J lost 3; bases outside the gene matches: 13. Per the germline V gene, CDR1 is LNHDA and CDR2 is SQIVND (reference sequence). The length of the CDR3 is 18 residues. The chain's CDR3 is CASSSRGWLTGDTGELFF. The CDR3 region has the DNA TGTGCCAGTAGTAGTAGGGGGTGGTTGACAGGGGACACCGGGGAGCTGTTTTTT.